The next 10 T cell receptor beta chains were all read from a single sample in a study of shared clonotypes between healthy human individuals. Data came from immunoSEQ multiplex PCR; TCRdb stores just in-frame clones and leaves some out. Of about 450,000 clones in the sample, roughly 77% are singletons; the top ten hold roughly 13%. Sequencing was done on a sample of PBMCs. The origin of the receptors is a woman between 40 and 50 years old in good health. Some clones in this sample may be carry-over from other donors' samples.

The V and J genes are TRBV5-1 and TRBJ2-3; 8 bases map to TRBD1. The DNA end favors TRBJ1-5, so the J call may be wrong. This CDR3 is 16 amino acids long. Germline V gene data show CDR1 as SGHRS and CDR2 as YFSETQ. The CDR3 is CASSLDLRGRTDTQHF. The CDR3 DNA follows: TGCGCCAGCAGCTTGGATCTCAGGGGGCGAACAGATACGCAGCATTTT.

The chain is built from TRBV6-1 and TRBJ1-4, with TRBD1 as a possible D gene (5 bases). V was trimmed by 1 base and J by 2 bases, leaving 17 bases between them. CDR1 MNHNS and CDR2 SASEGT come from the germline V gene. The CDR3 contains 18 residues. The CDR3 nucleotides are TGTGCCAGCAGTGAAGAGGACAACGGGGTGTCGACTAATGAAAAACTGTTTTTT. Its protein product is CASSEEDNGVSTNEKLFF.

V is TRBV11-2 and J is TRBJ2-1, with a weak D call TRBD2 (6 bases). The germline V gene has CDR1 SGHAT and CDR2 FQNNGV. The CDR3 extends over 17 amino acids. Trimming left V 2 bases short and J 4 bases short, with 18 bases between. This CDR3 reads CASSLNPRGSGYNEQFF. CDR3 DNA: TGTGCCAGCAGCTTAAACCCTCGCGGTAGCGGTTACAATGAGCAGTTCTTC.

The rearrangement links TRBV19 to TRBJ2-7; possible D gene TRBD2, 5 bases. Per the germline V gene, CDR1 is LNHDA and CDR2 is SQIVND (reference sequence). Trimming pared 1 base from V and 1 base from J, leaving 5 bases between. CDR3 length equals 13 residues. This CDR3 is CASSIGGSYEQYF. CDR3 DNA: TGTGCCAGTAGTATAGGAGGGTCCTACGAGCAGTACTTC.

The CDR3, as DNA: TGTGCCAGCTCACCCACCCGACTAGAAGCCGATACGCAGTATTTT. Translation: CASSPTRLEADTQYF. The chain combines TRBV18 with TRBJ2-3, with TRBD2 as a possible D gene (6 bases). This CDR3 spans 15 amino acids. V was pared by 3 bases and J by 6 bases, with 16 bases between. Germline V lookup: CDR1 KGHSH, CDR2 LQKENI.

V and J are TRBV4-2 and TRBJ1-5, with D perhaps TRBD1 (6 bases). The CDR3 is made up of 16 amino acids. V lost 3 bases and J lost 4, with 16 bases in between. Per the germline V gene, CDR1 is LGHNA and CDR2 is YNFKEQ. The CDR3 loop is CASSHPQGTKNQPQHF. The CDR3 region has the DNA TGTGCCAGCAGCCACCCCCAGGGGACAAAGAATCAGCCCCAGCATTTT.

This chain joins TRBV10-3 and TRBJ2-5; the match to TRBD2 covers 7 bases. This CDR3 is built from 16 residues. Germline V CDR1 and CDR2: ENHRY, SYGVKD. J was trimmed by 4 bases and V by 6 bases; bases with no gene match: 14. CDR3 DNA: TGTGCCATCAGAAACTCGGGCCAGTCGGGGGGAGAGACCCAGTACTTC. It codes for CAIRNSGQSGGETQYF.

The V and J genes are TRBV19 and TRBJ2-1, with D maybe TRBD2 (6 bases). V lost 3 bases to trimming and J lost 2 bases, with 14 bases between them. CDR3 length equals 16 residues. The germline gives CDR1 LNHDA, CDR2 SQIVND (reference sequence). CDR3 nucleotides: TGTGCCAGTAGTATCTCAACTAGCAGTCCCTACAATGAGCAGTTCTTC. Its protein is CASSISTSSPYNEQFF.

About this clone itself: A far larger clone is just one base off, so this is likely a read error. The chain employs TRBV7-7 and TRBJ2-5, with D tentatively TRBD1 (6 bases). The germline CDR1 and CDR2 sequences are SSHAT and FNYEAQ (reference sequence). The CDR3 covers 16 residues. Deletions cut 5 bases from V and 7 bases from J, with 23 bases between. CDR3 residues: CASSHNLGGQEGTQYF. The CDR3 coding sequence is TGTGCCAGCAGCCATAATTTAGGGGGACAAGAAGGGACCCAGTACTTC.

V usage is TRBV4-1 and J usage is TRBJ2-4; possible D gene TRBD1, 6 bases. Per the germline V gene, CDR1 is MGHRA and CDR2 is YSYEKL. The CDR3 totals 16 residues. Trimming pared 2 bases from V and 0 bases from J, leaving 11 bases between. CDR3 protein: CASSQPGTLAKNIQYF. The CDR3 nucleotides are TGCGCCAGCAGCCAACCCGGGACATTAGCCAAAAACATTCAGTACTTC.